The 21 T cell receptor beta chains below were found in one sample sequenced in a study of cytomegalovirus exposure and HLA in healthy donors. Vbeta (60) and Jbeta (13) primers were used in the PCR. The table came from immunoSEQ multiplex PCR; TCRdb's copy has only in-frame clones and leaves some out. The table shows some 170,000 clones, with around 77% occurring only once. The specimen sequenced was PBMCs. The receptor set was obtained from a man younger than 40 in good health and CMV-seropositive.

CDR3 in amino acids: CASSHPVRSPYNEQFF. The CDR3 coding sequence is TGCGCCAGCAGCCACCCAGTGAGGAGCCCATACAATGAGCAGTTCTTC. The chain links TRBV4-1 to TRBJ2-1, with D unclear. Trimming left V 3 bases short and J 4 bases short, with 16 bases between. From germline, CDR1 is MGHRA and CDR2 YSYEKL. The CDR3 loop spans 16 amino acids.

The CDR3 DNA is TGTGCCAGCAGTGAAACGGGGGGCAGTTCACCCCTCCACTTT. Translated: CASSETGGSSPLHF. V and J are TRBV2 and TRBJ1-6; D perhaps matches TRBD1 (6 bases). The germline V and J ends were trimmed by 2 bases and 9 bases, with 11 bases remaining between them. The CDR3 length is 14 residues. Germline V gene data show CDR1 as SNHLY and CDR2 as FYNNEI.

This chain uses TRBV7-2 with TRBJ2-2; TRBD2 agrees at 7 bases. Unmatched junction bases numbered 12, after V lost 6 bases and J lost 8 bases. Germline V gene data show CDR1 as SGHTA and CDR2 as FQGNSA. CDR3 length equals 15 residues. CDR3 sequence (DNA): TGTGCCAGCAGGCCCGGGACTACCCTCTCTGGGGAGCTGTTTTTT. This gives the protein CASRPGTTLSGELFF.

This chain joins TRBV30 and TRBJ1-5; 9 bases line up with TRBD1. This CDR3 comprises 13 residues. Per the germline V gene, CDR1 is GTSNPN and CDR2 is SVGIG (reference sequence). Losses at the gene ends were 2 bases for V and 7 bases for J; bases not matched to a gene: 3. The CDR3 DNA is TGTGCCTGGAGTACAGGGGGCTGGCAGCCCCAGCATTTT. It is translated as CAWSTGGWQPQHF. The variable domain in full, with the rest retrieved from reference TRBV30 and TRBJ1-5, is SQTIHQWPATLVQPVGSPLSLECTVEGTSNPNLYWYRQAAGRGLQLLFYSVGIGQISSEVPQNLSASRPQDRQFILSSKKLLLSDSGFYLCAWSTGGWQPQHFGDGTRLSIL.

The V and J genes are TRBV6-5 and TRBJ1-1, with a tentative D call TRBD1 (6 bases). Germline loops: CDR1 MNHEY, CDR2 SVGAGI. V lost 1 base, J lost 4 bases, and 7 bases lay in between. CDR3 size: 13 residues. CDR3 DNA sequence: TGTGCCAGCAGTTACTTCAGGGGCACTGAAGCTTTCTTT. Encoded protein: CASSYFRGTEAFF.

The sample holds a few counts of this clone. The rearrangement uses TRBV5-6 and TRBJ2-7, with 10 bases that match TRBD1. Germline trimming cut 4 bases from V and 6 bases from J; bases unmatched to any gene: 10. The V gene's germline CDR1 is SGHDT and CDR2 YYEEEE. This CDR3 region has 15 residues. The CDR3 region has the DNA TGTGCCAGCAGCGAGACAGGGGGCCTATACTCCGAGCAGTACTTC. Amino acid sequence: CASSETGGLYSEQYF.

The V gene is TRBV27, the J gene TRBJ1-6; the D gene is possibly TRBD1 (5 bases). Germline lookup yields CDR1 MNHEY and CDR2 SMNVEV (reference sequence). This CDR3 comprises 14 residues. V lost 2 bases and J lost 7, with 9 bases in between. As DNA, the CDR3 is TGTGCCAGCAGTTTACGGGCAGGGAATTCACCCCTCCACTTT. Encoded protein: CASSLRAGNSPLHF.

The chain is built from TRBV7-9 and TRBJ2-2, with 8 bases matching TRBD1. The CDR3 is 13 amino acids. V lost 5 bases and J lost 7; bases outside the gene matches: 3. Germline CDR1 SEHNR, CDR2 FQNEAQ (reference sequence). CDR3 DNA sequence: TGTGCCAGCAGCCCCGGACAGGGCGGGGAGCTGTTTTTT. It encodes CASSPGQGGELFF.

This clone was found a few times. The chain has TRBV2 and TRBJ2-7; no clear D gene. The CDR3 length is 13 residues. The V gene lost 3 bases and the J gene lost 0 bases, with 6 bases spanning the gap. Germline lookup yields CDR1 SNHLY and CDR2 FYNNEI. In nucleotides, the CDR3 is TGTGCCAGCAGTGACTTCTTCTCCTACGAGCAGTACTTC. Its translation is CASSDFFSYEQYF.

Here the CDR3 reads CASSRQGIGIQPQHF. The CDR3, as DNA: TGTGCCAGCAGCCGACAGGGGATCGGGATTCAGCCCCAGCATTTT. J is TRBJ1-5 and V is TRBV13, with TRBD1 matching over 8 bases. CDR1 PRHDT and CDR2 FYEKMQ come from the germline V gene (reference sequence). There are 15 residues in the CDR3. V lost 5 bases to trimming and J lost 6 bases; unmatched junction nucleotides: 9. Full variable domain (missing parts from reference TRBV13 and TRBJ1-5): AAGVIQSPRHLIKEKRETATLKCYPIPRHDTVYWYQQGPGQDPQFLISFYEKMQSDKGSIPDRFSAQQFSDYHSELNMSSLELGDSALYFCASSRQGIGIQPQHFGDGTRLSIL.

A few counts support this clone. The J gene is TRBJ1-1, the V gene TRBV4-3, with TRBD1 as a possible D gene (6 bases). This CDR3 is built from 15 residues. Trimming shortened V by 2 bases and J by 4 bases, and 14 bases separated the two germline ends. CDR1 is LGHNA and CDR2 is YSLEER in the germline V gene. The CDR3 spells CASSQNYGRGTEAFF. The CDR3 DNA sequence: TGCGCCAGCAGCCAAAATTACGGCAGGGGCACTGAAGCTTTCTTT.

This rearrangement joins TRBV9 to TRBJ2-4; 8 bases agree with TRBD2. V was clipped by 3 bases and J by 5 bases; unmatched bases: 13. This CDR3 region has 17 residues. Germline V gene sequence: CDR1 SGDLS, CDR2 YYNGEE. Written as DNA, the CDR3 is TGTGCCAGCAGCGCTTACACCGGGGGGGCGTTCGAAAACATTCAGTACTTC. Translation: CASSAYTGGAFENIQYF.

V and J are TRBV9 and TRBJ1-6; D is unresolved. Trimming took 4 bases from V and 10 from J, leaving 18 bases between them. The CDR3 has 15 amino acids. Looked up from germline, CDR1 is SGDLS and CDR2 is YYNGEE. CDR3 region: CASSSRRTSGSPLHF. DNA of the CDR3: TGTGCCAGCAGCTCCCGGCGAACCTCAGGATCACCCCTCCACTTT.

The chain employs TRBV5-4 and TRBJ2-1; 8 bases are shared with TRBD1. Germline V gene sequence: CDR1 SGHNT, CDR2 YYREEE (reference sequence). The CDR3 totals 15 residues. V shed 5 bases and J 4 bases; nucleotides not matched to a gene: 8. CDR3 sequence (DNA): TGTGCCAGCAGGTTCACAGGGGGGAGATACAATGAGCAGTTCTTC. Translating gives CASRFTGGRYNEQFF.

This clone appeared a few times. V is TRBV6-1 and J is TRBJ1-1; unclear D gene. This CDR3 spans 12 amino acids. Trimming pared 5 bases from V and 8 bases from J, leaving 12 bases between. Looked up from germline, CDR1 is MNHNS and CDR2 is SASEGT. The CDR3 reads CASSKQRGEAFF. The DNA of the CDR3 is TGTGCCAGCAGTAAACAGCGGGGAGAAGCTTTCTTT.

This clone has just a few counts. The rearrangement joins TRBV5-6 to TRBJ1-2, with TRBD1 identical over 7 bases. V was clipped by 2 bases and J by 2 bases; unmatched bases: 6. Germline V CDR1 and CDR2: SGHDT, YYEEEE. This CDR3 has 15 amino acids. The DNA of the CDR3 is TGTGCCAGCAGCTTTCAGGGGGGCGCGAACTATGGCTACACCTTC. Encoded protein: CASSFQGGANYGYTF.

By sample share, this clone is medium-sized. This chain connects TRBV6-1 to TRBJ1-4; D perhaps matches TRBD1 (5 bases). Germline loops: CDR1 MNHNS, CDR2 SASEGT. This CDR3 has 15 amino acids. The ends were cut back, 6 bases at V and 0 bases at J, with 11 bases in the middle. This CDR3 is CASRGGSTTNEKLFF. The CDR3 DNA sequence: TGTGCCAGCAGGGGGGGGTCCACAACTAATGAAAAACTGTTTTTT.

The rearrangement links TRBV28 to TRBJ1-1, with D uncertain. The CDR3 is 16 residues long. Germline V CDR1 and CDR2: MDHEN, SYDVKM. V was clipped by 4 bases and J by 0 bases, with 15 bases between them. CDR3 sequence (DNA): TGTGCCAGCAGTTCACCGTACCCCCTAATGAACACTGAAGCTTTCTTT. It codes for CASSSPYPLMNTEAFF.

The chain carries TRBV28 and TRBJ2-7, with 7 positions matching TRBD1. CDR1 MDHEN and CDR2 SYDVKM come from the germline V gene. J was trimmed by 3 bases and V by 1 base; bases with no gene match: 9. The CDR3 is made up of 16 amino acids. As DNA, the CDR3 is TGTGCCAGCAGTTTATTGGGTTCAGGGGGAGACTACGAGCAGTACTTC. It codes for CASSLLGSGGDYEQYF.

The chain combines TRBV11-3 with TRBJ1-6; the D is unclear. V lost 1 base and J 12 bases, leaving 10 bases between the germline ends. Germline values: CDR1 SGHNT, CDR2 YENEEA. This CDR3 has 13 amino acids. The CDR3 bases are TGTGCCAGCAGCTTAGGTTCTCAGGAACCCCTCCACTTT. Translated, it gives CASSLGSQEPLHF.

This rearrangement joins TRBV29-1 to TRBJ2-7; TRBD1 matches 8 bases. Germline V CDR1 and CDR2: SQVTM, ANQGSEA. CDR3 length: 14 amino acids. The V gene end was trimmed by 7 bases and the J gene end by 6 bases; junction bases not matched to a gene: 14. CDR3 region: CSAQTQDRAGEQYF. The CDR3 nucleotides are TGCAGCGCCCAAACTCAGGACAGGGCCGGCGAGCAGTACTTC.